This T cell receptor (beta chain) was recorded in a study of human T cells and chemical hapten exposure. For the study at large: Women made up most patients, who had alopecia areata, totalis or universalis. TCR yields differed between samples (mainly from small differences in pooled library volume).

Findings and limits, study-wide: Patch test scores rose with PT1 expanded TCR counts, a positive correlation. Every donor had alopecia, and their immune response may therefore differ from healthy people's.

This clonotype was counted at least ten times. The antigen is undetermined. MiXCR, applied by TCRdb to the RACE reads, yields one record per CDR3 protein. Among some 340,000 distinct CDR3 sequences listed, 5.5% to 8% were seen once. Described time point: patch test 1, 2 weeks after DPC sensitization. This sample's treatment: therapeutic diphenylcyclopropenone sensitization with weekly scalp DPC. The germline V gene encodes CDR1 SGHRS and CDR2 YFSETQ. V lost 0 bases, J lost 2 bases, and 14 bases lay in between. The length of the CDR3 is 16 residues. This specimen consisted of whole blood, obtained in connection with sensitization to the hapten diphenylcyclopropenone (DPC). The chain links TRBV5-1 to TRBJ2-5; no definite D call. This clonotype was obtained from a woman aged 18 to 35 with alopecia areata. Some clones in this sample may be carry-over from other donors' samples. The CDR3 DNA sequence: TGCGCCAGCAGCTTGGGCTCGACTCGCATACAAGAGACCCAGTACTTC. It specifies CASSLGSTRIQETQYF.